The sequence of this T cell receptor (delta chain) was determined in a study of gamma-delta chains in newborns, infants, children. Across the whole study: Microbial exposure reportedly drives polyclonal innate γδ T cell expansion after birth.

TCRdb applied CATT to the reads for clone calling. The top ten hold approximately 15% of the sample, which has roughly 5,100 delta-chain clones, roughly 2.8% seen once. CDR1 is GEAIGNYY, CDR2 EKD, per germline. This CDR3 spans 18 amino acids. The V gene end was trimmed by 0 bases and the J gene end by 0 bases; junction bases not matched to a gene: 7. The V gene is TRDV2, the J gene TRDJ2; TRDD3 matches at 9 bases. This receptor was identified in a child who was a newborn, infant or young child, either healthy, febrile or measles-vaccinated (not recorded which). Sequenced material: blood. The CDR3 DNA reads as TGTGCCTGTGACACCCTACTGGGGGACCAAGCTTTGACAGCACAACTCTTCTTT. Protein: CACDTLLGDQALTAQLFF.